This T cell receptor beta chain was obtained from a study of breast tumors, draining lymph nodes, adjacent tissues. The study's findings and limits: Findings are consistent with lymph node origin and intratumoral expansion of most tumor T cells.

TCRdb fed the multiplex PCR reads into MiXCR, producing one record per CDR3 protein. Counted here are under 350,000 distinct CDR3 sequences, 30% occurring once; the ten biggest clones make up roughly 1.2%. Axillary draining lymph nodes of breast cancer patients supplied the node samples. In regard to this clonotype: What it binds is not known. A much bigger clone sits one base away, suggesting this may be a read error.

The CDR3 extends over 15 amino acids. The chain links TRBV12-3 or TRBV12-4 to TRBJ2-1; D could derive from TRBD1 or TRBD2 (5 bases each). This receptor was obtained from a female donor with breast cancer. Some clones in this sample may be carry-over from other donors' samples. The sample comprised axillary lymph node tissue. The CDR3 loop reads CASPQDFRNYNKQFF. The CDR3 nucleotides read TGTGCCAGCCCACAGGACTTCCGGAACTACAATAAGCAGTTCTTC.